This TCR beta chain was sequenced for a study of blood T cell repertoires in COVID-19. Across the study: COVID-19 samples, acute and convalescent, were from the United States, Italy and Spain.

Original data processing: Amplification of reference gene primers was used by the study to estimate nucleated cell counts. Only in-frame clones appear in the TCRdb table, and some are missing; sequencing was by immunoSEQ multiplex PCR. D and trimming were read from the DNA, whereas the V and J calls and clone size are those reported in that table. The sample has 300,000 to 450,000 clones; around 86% are singletons. The CDR3 is made up of 16 amino acids. Germline lookup yields CDR1 MNHNS and CDR2 SASEGT. The ends lost 1 base at V and 10 bases at J; junction bases unmatched: 7. Sequencing was performed on peripheral blood. The chain has TRBV6-1 and TRBJ2-1; 13 bases are shared with TRBD2. This TCR came from a human donor in a cohort sampled during active COVID-19. The DNA of the CDR3 is TGTGCCAGCAGTGAAGGACTAGCGGGGGGATTCAGGGAGCAGTTCTTC. This sequence encodes CASSEGLAGGFREQFF.